The 27 T cell receptor beta chains given below trace back to one sample, sequenced in a study of T cell clonotyping in hematopoietic cell transplantation. Time point indicated: recipient sample about 28 days before transplant, after cytoreduction. The repertoire was sequenced with immunoSEQ multiplex PCR; TCRdb's copy has only in-frame clones and lacks some. The sample holds several thousand clones, roughly nine tenths seen once. Sample: peripheral blood mononuclear cells, taken before stem cell transplant. These receptors were collected from an older woman with acute myeloid leukemia. Some clones in this sample may be carry-over from other donors' samples.

This chain uses TRBV13 with TRBJ2-4; D perhaps matches TRBD2 (5 bases). The CDR3 has 16 residues. V lost 5 bases, J lost 0 bases, and 14 bases lay in between. Germline assignment: CDR1 PRHDT and CDR2 FYEKMQ (reference sequence). CDR3 loop: CASSEDGGLAKNIQYF. As DNA, the CDR3 is TGTGCCAGCAGCGAGGACGGCGGACTAGCCAAAAACATTCAGTACTTC. Full variable domain (rest looked up from reference TRBV13 and TRBJ2-4): AAGVIQSPRHLIKEKRETATLKCYPIPRHDTVYWYQQGPGQDPQFLISFYEKMQSDKGSIPDRFSAQQFSDYHSELNMSSLELGDSALYFCASSEDGGLAKNIQYFGAGTRLSVL.

This chain connects TRBV19 to TRBJ2-7, with 8 nucleotides matching TRBD1. The length of the CDR3 is 13 residues. Germline CDR1 reads LNHDA; CDR2 reads SQIVND (reference sequence). Unmatched junction bases numbered 3, after V lost 3 bases and J lost 5 bases. CDR3 amino acids: CASSIGQGHEQYV. The CDR3 DNA sequence: TGTGCCAGTAGTATTGGACAGGGCCACGAGCAGTACGTC.

V usage is TRBV9 and J usage is TRBJ1-1; perhaps TRBD1 as D (5 bases). Germline V gives CDR1 SGDLS, CDR2 YYNGEE. The length of the CDR3 is 17 residues. Trimming pared 6 bases from V and 7 bases from J, leaving 28 bases between. Written as DNA, the CDR3 is TGTGCCAGCACCCCCGTAGAGCAGGGCCCCAGGGTAGGTGAAGCTTTCTTT. Residues: CASTPVEQGPRVGEAFF.

The chain links TRBV7-3 to TRBJ2-3; either TRBD1 or TRBD2 may fit D (7 bases each). The CDR3 contains 16 residues. Germline CDR1 reads SGHTA; CDR2 reads FQGTGA. V lost 5 bases to trimming and J lost 4 bases, with 19 bases between them. This CDR3 is CASSTQGGAKPDTQYF. The DNA for the CDR3 is TGTGCCAGCAGCACCCAGGGGGGGGCGAAGCCAGATACGCAGTATTTT.

V gene TRBV7-9 combines with J gene TRBJ2-3; D is ambiguous. V was pared by 4 bases and J by 1 base, with 9 bases between. The germline V gene has CDR1 SEHNR and CDR2 FQNEAQ (reference sequence). CDR3 size: 14 residues. CDR3 region: CASSSIAGTDTQYF. CDR3 bases: TGTGCCAGCAGCTCAATTGCGGGCACAGATACGCAGTATTTT.

Remarks on this clone: The junction departs from the called germline gene at one end, perhaps through a read error. This chain uses TRBV5-4 with TRBJ2-7, with 11 bases lining up with TRBD2. Germline lookup yields CDR1 SGHNT and CDR2 YYREEE (reference sequence). This CDR3 region has 14 residues. The CDR3 bases are TGCGCCAGCAGCCAAGGGGTTTCTAGCGGGAGGCCGTACTTC. Translating gives CASSQGVSSGRPYF.

This CDR3 reads CASALLSGYEQFF. The CDR3 bases are TGTGCCAGCGCTCTTTTATCGGGGTATGAGCAGTTCTTC. The chain employs TRBV6-4 and TRBJ2-1; a possible D gene is TRBD2 (5 bases). The germline V and J ends were trimmed by 8 bases and 8 bases, with 16 bases remaining between them. The CDR3 consists of 13 residues. CDR1 is MRHNA and CDR2 is SNTAGT in the germline V gene.

V is TRBV29-1 and J is TRBJ1-1; the D gene is possibly TRBD1 (5 bases). CDR1 and CDR2 from the germline V gene are SQVTM and ANQGSEA. Trimming left V 7 bases short and J 5 bases short, with 14 bases between. The CDR3 is made up of 12 amino acids. CDR3 in amino acids: CSGQGYRTEAFF. The DNA for the CDR3 is TGCAGCGGCCAGGGTTATAGGACTGAAGCTTTCTTT.

This chain joins TRBV10-2 and TRBJ1-2, with D unresolved. V was pared by 4 bases and J by 1 base, with 4 bases between. Germline assignment: CDR1 WSHSY and CDR2 SAAADI. This CDR3 is 12 amino acids long. CDR3 residues: CASSGNNYGYTF. The DNA of the CDR3 is TGCGCCAGCAGTGGGAATAACTATGGCTACACCTTC.

This chain links TRBV19 with TRBJ2-1; 7 bases are a match to TRBD2. This CDR3 contains 15 residues. Germline trimming cut 6 bases from V and 5 bases from J; bases unmatched to any gene: 10. Germline V gene sequence: CDR1 LNHDA, CDR2 SQIVND (reference sequence). CDR3 nucleotide sequence: TGTGCCAGTAGCCACCCGGGACTATTCAACAATGAGCAGTTCTTC. This gives the protein CASSHPGLFNNEQFF.

The V gene is TRBV11-2, the J gene TRBJ2-7; 10 bases align to TRBD2. Germline V lookup: CDR1 SGHAT, CDR2 FQNNGV. V was clipped by 6 bases and J by 5 bases; unmatched bases: 4. The CDR3 is made up of 13 amino acids. As DNA, the CDR3 is TGTGCCAGCAGGGCTAGCGGGAGCGACGAGCAGTACTTC. It is translated as CASRASGSDEQYF.

This clone showed up just once. The chain has TRBV4-3 and TRBJ2-2; no clear D. The V and J ends lost 1 base and 1 base respectively, with 10 bases between them. CDR1 LGHNA and CDR2 YSLEER come from the germline V gene. The CDR3 runs to 16 residues. As DNA, the CDR3 is TGCGCCAGCAGCCAAGTCGCGGCTTGGAACACCGGGGAGCTGTTTTTT. This translates into CASSQVAAWNTGELFF.

The J gene is TRBJ2-2, the V gene TRBV4-1; 10 positions agree with TRBD2. Germline V gene sequence: CDR1 MGHRA, CDR2 YSYEKL. The ends lost 4 bases at V and 0 bases at J; junction bases unmatched: 8. CDR3 length equals 18 residues. The CDR3 DNA follows: TGCGCCAGCAGCCGAAGAAAAACTAGCGGGACGAACACCGGGGAGCTGTTTTTT. This codes for CASSRRKTSGTNTGELFF.

The chain couples TRBV9 to TRBJ2-1; 7 bases are shared with TRBD2. With V trimmed by 0 bases and J by 4 bases, 4 bases remained unmatched. This CDR3 comprises 15 residues. The V gene's germline CDR1 is SGDLS and CDR2 YYNGEE. The CDR3 DNA reads as TGTGCCAGCAGCGTAGCGGGAGGCCTGTACAATGAGCAGTTCTTC. Translation: CASSVAGGLYNEQFF.

This sequence joins TRBV29-1 and TRBJ2-3; D perhaps matches TRBD1 (7 bases). Germline V CDR1 and CDR2: SQVTM, ANQGSEA. V lost 3 bases, J lost 0 bases, and 10 bases lay in between. The CDR3 runs to 14 residues. The CDR3 DNA is TGCAGCGTTGAGGAGGGGGCGAGCACAGATACGCAGTATTTT. Amino acids: CSVEEGASTDTQYF.

The rearrangement uses TRBV6-6 and TRBJ2-7; D ambiguous. CDR1 and CDR2 (germline): MNHNY, SVGAGI (reference sequence). V was clipped by 9 bases and J by 3 bases, with 9 bases between them. This CDR3 has 11 residues. The CDR3 DNA is TGTGCCAGTCCGGAGATCTACGAGCAGTACGTC. It specifies CASPEIYEQYV.

The J gene is TRBJ2-4, the V gene TRBV27, with D possibly matching TRBD1 (7 bases). Germline V gene data show CDR1 as MNHEY and CDR2 as SMNVEV (reference sequence). This CDR3 has 17 amino acids. Trimming shortened V by 6 bases and J by 4 bases, and 22 bases separated the two germline ends. The CDR3 reads CASRGTVSTSTKNIQYF. CDR3 nucleotide sequence: TGTGCCAGCAGAGGGACAGTCTCTACTAGCACAAAAAACATTCAGTACTTC.

This rearrangement joins TRBV27 to TRBJ2-1, with 14 nucleotides matching TRBD2. The junction had 10 bases not matched to a gene; V was cut back by 5 bases and J by 10 bases. The germline gives CDR1 MNHEY, CDR2 SMNVEV (reference sequence). CDR3 size: 16 residues. The CDR3 DNA is TGTGCCAGCAGTCCGCCGGGACTAGCGGGAGCTACGGAGCAGTTCTTC. Encoded protein: CASSPPGLAGATEQFF.

V gene TRBV6-5 combines with J gene TRBJ2-1; D remains unclear. The V and J ends lost 2 bases and 4 bases respectively, with 12 bases between them. The CDR3 runs 15 residues. Germline V lookup: CDR1 MNHEY, CDR2 SVGAGI. CDR3 residues: CASSYRAAEYNEQFF. DNA of the CDR3: TGTGCCAGCAGTTACCGGGCCGCAGAATACAATGAGCAGTTCTTC.

V gene TRBV4-2 combines with J gene TRBJ2-5; D gene ambiguous. The CDR3 runs 15 residues. The V end lost 4 bases, the J end lost 2 bases, and 14 bases lay between the germline ends. Germline-derived CDR1 and CDR2 are LGHNA and YNFKEQ. The CDR3 spells CASSPLSRQQETQYF. In nucleotides, the CDR3 is TGTGCCAGCAGCCCTCTGTCGCGGCAGCAAGAGACCCAGTACTTC.

The chain carries TRBV28 and TRBJ2-4; D is perhaps TRBD1 (6 bases). Per germline, CDR1 MDHEN and CDR2 SYDVKM. The CDR3 consists of 23 residues. The V end was cut by 1 base, the J end by 7 bases, with 38 bases between. CDR3 in amino acids: CASSLSVDRFYASRGQHWNIQYF. The CDR3 DNA is TGTGCCAGCAGTTTATCGGTGGATAGGTTCTATGCCTCCAGGGGTCAACATTGGAACATTCAGTACTTC.

This clone occurred once. The chain is built from TRBV7-2 and TRBJ1-2; 7 bases match TRBD1. This CDR3 has 14 amino acids. In germline, CDR1 is SGHTA, CDR2 FQGNSA. The trim removed 3 bases at V and 5 bases at J, leaving 6 bases unmatched. This chain's CDR3 is CASSFTQGVYGYTF. CDR3 nucleotide sequence: TGTGCCAGCAGCTTTACGCAGGGGGTTTATGGCTACACCTTC.

The V call is TRBV20-1, the J call TRBJ2-1; D is unresolved. V was pared by 3 bases and J by 7 bases, with 4 bases between. The V gene's germline CDR1 is DFQATT and CDR2 SNEGSKA (reference sequence). This CDR3 has 10 residues. The chain's CDR3 is CSARENEQFF. The CDR3 nucleotides read TGCAGTGCTAGGGAAAATGAGCAGTTCTTC.

This chain connects TRBV2 to TRBJ2-5; 15 bases line up with TRBD2. Germline V lookup: CDR1 SNHLY, CDR2 FYNNEI. V lost 4 bases, J lost 4 bases, and 7 bases stayed unmatched. CDR3 length equals 17 residues. The CDR3 region is CASSAGLAGGLGETQYF. CDR3 DNA sequence: TGTGCCAGCAGTGCGGGACTAGCGGGAGGCCTGGGAGAGACCCAGTACTTC.

The chain joins TRBV30 to TRBJ2-2; D uncertain. V lost 3 bases and J 7 bases, leaving 18 bases between the germline ends. Germline V lookup: CDR1 GTSNPN, CDR2 SVGIG (reference sequence). There are 15 residues in the CDR3. The CDR3 loop reads CAWSRVAQTGGELFF. CDR3 DNA sequence: TGTGCCTGGAGCCGGGTAGCACAGACCGGCGGGGAGCTGTTTTTT.

The CDR3 bases are TGTGCCAGCAGCCTAACAGGGAGGACTGAAGCTTTCTTT. Protein sequence: CASSLTGRTEAFF. V gene TRBV2 combines with J gene TRBJ1-1, with D possibly being TRBD1 (6 bases). The V gene lost 6 bases and the J gene lost 5 bases, with 13 bases spanning the gap. This CDR3 spans 13 amino acids. Per the germline V gene, CDR1 is SNHLY and CDR2 is FYNNEI. The full variable domain, with the rest looked up from reference TRBV2 and TRBJ1-1, is EPEVTQTPSHQVTQMGQEVILRCVPISNHLYFYWYRQILGQKVEFLVSFYNNEISEKSEIFDDQFSVERPDGSNFTLKIRSTKLEDSAMYFCASSLTGRTEAFFGQGTRLTVV.

The chain couples TRBV4-3 to TRBJ1-4, with a possible D match to TRBD1 (6 bases). The germline V gene has CDR1 LGHNA and CDR2 YSLEER. CDR3 length: 16 amino acids. The V end was cut by 4 bases, the J end by 3 bases, with 15 bases between. This chain's CDR3 is CASSRFWGAANEKLFF. The CDR3 bases are TGCGCCAGCAGCCGATTTTGGGGGGCAGCTAATGAAAAACTGTTTTTT.